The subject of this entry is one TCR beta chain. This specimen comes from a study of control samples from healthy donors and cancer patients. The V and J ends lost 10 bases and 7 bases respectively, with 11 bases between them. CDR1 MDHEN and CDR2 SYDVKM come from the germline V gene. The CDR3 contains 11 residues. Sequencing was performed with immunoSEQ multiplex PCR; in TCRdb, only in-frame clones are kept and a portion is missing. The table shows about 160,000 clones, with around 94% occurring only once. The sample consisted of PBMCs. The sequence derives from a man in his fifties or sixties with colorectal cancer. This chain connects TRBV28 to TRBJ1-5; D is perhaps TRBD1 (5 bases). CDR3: CATTRGQPQHF. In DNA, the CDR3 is TGTGCCACCACTAGGGGCCAGCCCCAGCATTTT.